Presented here are 3 T cell receptor beta chains from one specimen sequenced in a study of vaccination and CD4 T cells after COVID-19. Their antigen targets remain unknown. Treatment of the sample: 10-day PBMC culture with coronavirus spike peptide pools or control peptides (ViraFEST assay). Sequenced with the Oncomine TCR Beta short-read assay was DNA taken from cultured CD4+ T cells. TCRdb used MiXCR to reprocess the PCR reads, holding one entry per CDR3 protein. Of under 20,000 distinct CDR3 sequences in the sample, about 40% are singletons; the top ten hold about 27%. This specimen was CD4+ T cells from blood, cultured in vitro, taken before SARS-CoV-2 vaccination. The receptors derive from a human donor who had recovered from COVID-19.

V is TRBV20-1 and J is TRBJ2-7, with TRBD2 matching 15 bases. The junction had 13 bases not matched to a gene; V was cut back by 5 bases and J by 2 bases. CDR1 and CDR2 (germline): DFQATT, SNEGSKA (reference sequence). This CDR3 region has 18 residues. CDR3 sequence: CSALKWTSGGVLAYEQYF. The DNA of the CDR3 is TGCAGTGCTCTCAAATGGACTAGCGGGGGGGTCCTCGCCTACGAGCAGTACTTC.

This clonotype occurred once. The genes are TRBV4-2 and TRBJ2-3; 13 bases fit TRBD2. The germline gives CDR1 LGHNA, CDR2 YNFKEQ. V was clipped by 3 bases and J by 1 base; unmatched bases: 10. This CDR3 has 19 amino acids. The DNA of the CDR3 is TGTGCCAGCAGCCAGGAACAAAGAGGACTAGCGGGGGGCACAGATACGCAGTATTTT. It translates to CASSQEQRGLAGGTDTQYF.

This chain joins TRBV6-1 and TRBJ2-5; D might be TRBD1 (5 bases). CDR3 size: 16 residues. The germline gives CDR1 MNHNS, CDR2 SASEGT. The V end lost 4 bases, the J end lost 4 bases, and 19 bases lay between the germline ends. The CDR3 DNA reads as TGTGCCAGCAGTGGGAACTCCCAGGGTCCCCGAGAGACCCAGTACTTC. As protein: CASSGNSQGPRETQYF.